This T cell receptor (beta chain) was sequenced in a study of identical twins. Findings and limits, study-wide: Instead of following the same donors, the conclusions were based on cross-sectional statistical analysis.

TCRdb re-derived calls from the 5' RACE reads in MiXCR, one entry per CDR3 protein. This table has approximately 680,000 distinct CDR3 sequences, just over 7% appearing once. This clonotype was seen a few times. What it recognizes is unknown. CDR1 is SGHRS and CDR2 is YFSETQ in the germline V gene. Between the trimmed V and J ends, which lost 0 bases and 4 bases, there was a span of 9 bases. CDR3 length: 14 amino acids. The data also belong to a second study, concerning yellow fever vaccine responses in identical twins.

This TCR was sampled from a woman aged 18 to 35 in good health. Sequenced: PBMCs. The chain combines TRBV5-1 with TRBJ2-3; D possibly corresponds to TRBD2 (5 bases). CDR3 sequence reads: CASSLDPGSDTQYF. The CDR3 DNA sequence: TGCGCCAGCAGCTTGGATCCGGGGTCAGATACGCAGTATTTT.